The clone carrying this TCR beta chain was seen only once. The assay was immunoSEQ multiplex PCR, and TCRdb's table has in-frame clones only and misses some. The sample holds about 97,000 clones, approximately 91% seen once. This sample is part of a study of blood T cell repertoires in COVID-19. Germline loops: CDR1 SGHTS, CDR2 YDEGEE. Trimming took 0 bases from V and 5 from J; bases not matched to a gene: 14. CDR3 length: 19 residues. This TCR came from a man between 18 and 29 years old with acute or convalescent COVID-19. V usage is TRBV5-8 and J usage is TRBJ2-5, with 12 bases fitting TRBD2. Sequences were obtained from peripheral blood. The chain's CDR3 is CASSLVLTSGSLSGETQYF. The CDR3 coding sequence is TGTGCCAGCAGCTTGGTTCTGACTAGCGGGAGTTTAAGTGGGGAGACCCAGTACTTC.